The present TCR beta chain was sequenced within a study of long-term antiretroviral therapy in people with HIV. Sequencing used immunoSEQ v3.0 at survey level. A target of about 40,000-55,000 T-cell genomes per sample was set for sequencing. This table comes from immunoSEQ multiplex PCR, and its TCRdb copy is limited to in-frame clones, with some not included. Of 35,000 to 40,000 clones in the sample, approximately 85% were seen once. Each HIV participant was treated in the United States. Study-level results: Relative to control repertoires, HIV repertoires exhibited narrower CDR3 length ranges. All blood samples came from the years 2004 to 2017, possibly under older ART regimens.

On this clone: What it recognizes is unknown.

Looked up from germline, CDR1 is MNHEY and CDR2 is SMNVEV (reference sequence). Trimming took off 10 bases at V and 9 bases at J, with 13 bases between the two ends. The CDR3 spans 11 residues. Sequenced material: unsorted PBMCs, taken 2.2 years after starting antiretroviral therapy. The V call is TRBV27, the J call TRBJ2-1, with D uncertain. The origin of this receptor is a man between 18 and 35 years old with HIV. This chain's CDR3 is CAIELMGEQFF. CDR3 DNA sequence: TGTGCCATAGAGCTAATGGGTGAGCAGTTCTTC.